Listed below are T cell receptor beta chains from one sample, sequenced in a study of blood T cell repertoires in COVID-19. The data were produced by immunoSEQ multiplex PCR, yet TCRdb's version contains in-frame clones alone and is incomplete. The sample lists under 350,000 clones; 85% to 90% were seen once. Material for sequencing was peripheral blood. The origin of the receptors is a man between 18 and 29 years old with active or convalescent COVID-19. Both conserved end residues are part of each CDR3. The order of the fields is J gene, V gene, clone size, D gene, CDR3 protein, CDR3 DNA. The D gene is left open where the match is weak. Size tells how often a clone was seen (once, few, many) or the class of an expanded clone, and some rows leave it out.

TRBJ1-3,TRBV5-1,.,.,CASSLETRSGDSGNTIYF,TGCGCCAGCAGCTTGGAAACCAGGAGCGGGGACTCTGGAAACACCATATATTTT
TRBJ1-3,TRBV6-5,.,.,CASSPRGGLGNTIYF,TGTGCCAGCAGCCCACGGGGGGGTTTAGGAAACACCATATATTTT
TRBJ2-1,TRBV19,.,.,CASRKGERTYNEQFF,TGTGCCAGTCGAAAGGGGGAGAGGACCTACAATGAGCAGTTCTTC
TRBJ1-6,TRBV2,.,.,CASSLGRANSPLHF,TGTGCCAGCTCACTGGGCAGGGCAAATTCACCCCTCCACTTT
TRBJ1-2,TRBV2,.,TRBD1,CASRVEGGASGGYTF,TGTGCCAGCAGGGTGGAAGGGGGCGCTTCAGGGGGCTACACCTTC
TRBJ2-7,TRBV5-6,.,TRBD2,CASSPYPDSGYEQYF,TGTGCCAGCAGCCCCTACCCGGATAGCGGGTACGAGCAGTACTTC
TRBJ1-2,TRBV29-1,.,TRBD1,CSVGREGAAYGYTF,TGCAGCGTTGGGCGGGAGGGGGCGGCCTATGGCTACACCTTC
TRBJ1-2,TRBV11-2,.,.,CASSLLTNYGYTF,TGTGCCAGCAGCTTACTAACTAACTATGGCTACACCTTC
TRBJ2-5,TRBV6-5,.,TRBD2,CASGLAGVIETQYF,TGTGCCAGCGGTCTAGCGGGAGTGATCGAGACCCAGTACTTC
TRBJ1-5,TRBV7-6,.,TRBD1,CASSSETGGNQPQHF,TGTGCCAGCAGCTCAGAGACAGGGGGGAATCAGCCCCAGCATTTT
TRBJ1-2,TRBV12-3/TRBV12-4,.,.,CASIQDDGGYTF,TGTGCCAGCATACAGGATGACGGTGGCTACACCTTC
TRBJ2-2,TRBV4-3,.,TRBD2,CASSQKSGLASNTGELFF,TGCGCCAGCAGCCAAAAATCGGGACTAGCGTCGAACACCGGGGAGCTGTTTTTT
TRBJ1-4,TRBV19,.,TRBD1,CASSVDRVGKLFF,TGTGCCAGTAGCGTGGACAGGGTTGGGAAACTGTTTTTT
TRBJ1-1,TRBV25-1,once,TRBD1,CASSEQGATGAFF,TGTGCCAGCAGTGAACAGGGGGCGACGGGAGCTTTCTTT
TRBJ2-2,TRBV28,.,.,CATQSHREVTGELFF,TGTGCCACCCAAAGCCATAGGGAGGTCACCGGGGAGCTGTTTTTT
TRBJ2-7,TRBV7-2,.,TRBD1,CASSIGQGAIYEQYF,TGTGCCAGCAGCATCGGACAGGGGGCAATCTACGAGCAGTACTTC
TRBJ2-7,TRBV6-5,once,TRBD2,CASSYQRESYEQYF,TGTGCCAGCAGTTACCAGCGGGAGTCCTACGAGCAGTACTTC
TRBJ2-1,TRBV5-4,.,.,CASSPPPILNNEQFF,TGTGCCAGCAGCCCCCCTCCTATTCTAAACAATGAGCAGTTCTTC
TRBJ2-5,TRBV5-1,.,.,CASSLGSYQETQYF,TGCGCCAGCAGCTTGGGTTCATACCAAGAGACCCAGTACTTC
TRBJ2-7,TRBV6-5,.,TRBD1,CATEAGTASYEQYF,TGTGCCACCGAAGCCGGGACAGCGTCCTACGAGCAGTACTTC
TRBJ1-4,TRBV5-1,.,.,CASKRGPGGSEKLFF,TGCGCCAGCAAGAGAGGGCCGGGGGGCAGTGAAAAACTGTTTTTT
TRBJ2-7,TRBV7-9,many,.,CASSSGREGGEQYF,TGTGCCAGCAGCTCCGGCCGGGAAGGGGGCGAGCAGTACTTC